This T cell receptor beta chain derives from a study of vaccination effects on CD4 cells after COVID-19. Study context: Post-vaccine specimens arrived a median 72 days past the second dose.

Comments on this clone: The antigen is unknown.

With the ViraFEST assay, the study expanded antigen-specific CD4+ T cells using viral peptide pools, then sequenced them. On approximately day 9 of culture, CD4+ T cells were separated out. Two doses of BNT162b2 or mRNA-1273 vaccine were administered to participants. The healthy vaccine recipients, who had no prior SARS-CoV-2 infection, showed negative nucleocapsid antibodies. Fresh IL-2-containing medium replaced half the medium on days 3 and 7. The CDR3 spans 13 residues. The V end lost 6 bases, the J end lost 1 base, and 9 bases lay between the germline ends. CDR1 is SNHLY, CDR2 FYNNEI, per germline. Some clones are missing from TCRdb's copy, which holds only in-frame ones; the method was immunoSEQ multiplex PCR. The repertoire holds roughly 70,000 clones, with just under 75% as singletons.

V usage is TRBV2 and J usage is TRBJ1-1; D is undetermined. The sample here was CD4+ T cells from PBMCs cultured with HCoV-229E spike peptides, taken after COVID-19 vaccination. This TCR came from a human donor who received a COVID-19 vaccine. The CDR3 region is CASSGRQNTEAFF. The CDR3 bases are TGTGCCAGCAGCGGACGGCAGAACACTGAAGCTTTCTTT.